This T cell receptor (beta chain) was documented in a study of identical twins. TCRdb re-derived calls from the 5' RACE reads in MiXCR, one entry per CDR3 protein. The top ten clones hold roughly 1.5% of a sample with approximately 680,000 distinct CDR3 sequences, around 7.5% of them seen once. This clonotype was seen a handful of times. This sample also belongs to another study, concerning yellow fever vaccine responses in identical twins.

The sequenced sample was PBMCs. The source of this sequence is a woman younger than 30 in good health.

DNA of the CDR3: TGTGCCACCAGTGACTATGGGACAGGGGATGAGACCCAGTACTTC. Translation: CATSDYGTGDETQYF. This rearrangement joins TRBV24-1 to TRBJ2-5, with 10 bases fitting TRBD1. CDR3 size: 15 residues. Germline V gene lookup returns CDR1 KGHDR and CDR2 SFDVKD. V trimming: 4 bases; J trimming: 5 bases; junction bases outside the gene matches: 6.